The 12 T cell receptor beta chains presented below share a single source sample, sequenced in a study of graft-versus-host responses after intestinal transplantation. Clones were read by immunoSEQ multiplex PCR, and TCRdb kept only the in-frame ones, dropping some. The sample has some 96,000 clones; about 90% are singletons. These receptors' targets are unknown. Sequencing was performed on unstimulated CD4+ T cells sorted from spleen or lymph node cells, taken before transplant. The receptors here all came from a human donor who was the organ donor for an intestinal transplant.

The gene calls are TRBV11-2 and TRBJ1-6, with D unresolved. V dropped 5 bases and J dropped 1 base, with 9 bases sitting between them. This CDR3 has 15 amino acids. Germline values: CDR1 SGHAT, CDR2 FQNNGV. CDR3 nucleotides: TGTGCCAGCAGCCCTCCGGGATCCTATAATTCACCCCTCCACTTT. It encodes CASSPPGSYNSPLHF.

The chain couples TRBV18 to TRBJ1-2; 8 nucleotides line up with TRBD1. Germline lookup yields CDR1 KGHSH and CDR2 LQKENI. This CDR3 comprises 16 residues. V lost 6 bases to trimming and J lost 6 bases; unmatched junction nucleotides: 15. The CDR3 DNA reads TGTGCCAGCTCGCCCGTCACGGGACAGGCTACTAATGGCTACACCTTC. The encoded protein is CASSPVTGQATNGYTF.

This clone appeared a single time. The rearrangement joins TRBV19 to TRBJ1-2; 7 positions match TRBD1. Germline assignment: CDR1 LNHDA and CDR2 SQIVND (reference sequence). CDR3 length: 13 amino acids. Unmatched junction bases numbered 12, after V lost 7 bases and J lost 10 bases. CDR3 sequence (DNA): TGTGCCAGTACCGAAGGGACAGCCCGGGACTACACCTTC. Protein: CASTEGTARDYTF.

The J gene is TRBJ2-3, the V gene TRBV30, with 9 nucleotides matching TRBD2. The germline gives CDR1 GTSNPN, CDR2 SVGIG (reference sequence). The CDR3 loop spans 18 amino acids. V was clipped by 1 base and J by 6 bases; unmatched bases: 17. The CDR3 region is CAWSAGIAGARGGDTQYF. For the CDR3, the DNA is TGTGCCTGGAGTGCGGGAATAGCGGGGGCCCGCGGTGGGGATACGCAGTATTTT.

The chain combines TRBV20-1 with TRBJ2-3, with D perhaps being TRBD1 or TRBD2 (5 bases each). CDR3 size: 11 residues. The germline V gene encodes CDR1 DFQATT and CDR2 SNEGSKA (reference sequence). The V end lost 8 bases, the J end lost 6 bases, and 12 bases lay between the germline ends. The CDR3 DNA follows: TGCAGTTCCGCCGGGGCTGATACGCAGTATTTT. Its translation is CSSAGADTQYF.

This clone was detected once. The chain carries TRBV7-9 and TRBJ2-5; 9 bases align to TRBD1. J lost 5 bases, V lost 5 bases, and 3 bases had no gene match. The germline V gene has CDR1 SEHNR and CDR2 FQNEAQ (reference sequence). The CDR3 runs 13 residues. The CDR3 loop reads CASSQGQGETQYF. CDR3 bases: TGTGCCAGCAGCCAGGGACAGGGCGAGACCCAGTACTTC. Complete variable domain (other parts from reference TRBV7-9 and TRBJ2-5): DTGVSQNPRHKITKRGQNVTFRCDPISEHNRLYWYRQTLGQGPEFLTYFQNEAQLEKSRLLSDRFSAERPKGSFSTLEIQRTEQGDSAMYLCASSQGQGETQYFGPGTRLLVL.

The V call is TRBV9, the J call TRBJ2-5, with 7 nucleotides matching TRBD1. Unmatched junction bases numbered 5, after V lost 2 bases and J lost 4 bases. Germline assignment: CDR1 SGDLS and CDR2 YYNGEE. This CDR3 is 14 amino acids long. CDR3 sequence reads: CASSVGQVGETQYF. CDR3 coding DNA: TGTGCCAGCAGCGTTGGACAGGTGGGAGAGACCCAGTACTTC.

This clone was seen more than once but under ten times. CDR3 coding DNA: TGTGCCATCAGTGGGGGGACAGGTAATTCACCCCTCCACTTT. Amino acids: CAISGGTGNSPLHF. This chain connects TRBV10-3 to TRBJ1-6, with 8 positions matching TRBD1. The germline gives CDR1 ENHRY, CDR2 SYGVKD. This CDR3 spans 14 amino acids. V lost 4 bases and J lost 6; bases outside the gene matches: 2.

This chain uses TRBV30 with TRBJ1-5; a weak D match, TRBD1 (6 bases). This CDR3 comprises 13 residues. With 2 bases removed from V and 6 bases from J, the gap between germline ends came to 11 bases. The V gene's germline CDR1 is GTSNPN and CDR2 SVGIG (reference sequence). The chain's CDR3 is CAWSRGSGQPQHF. CDR3 sequence (DNA): TGTGCCTGGAGTAGGGGGTCGGGTCAGCCCCAGCATTTT. Full variable domain (rest looked up from reference TRBV30 and TRBJ1-5): SQTIHQWPATLVQPVGSPLSLECTVEGTSNPNLYWYRQAAGRGLQLLFYSVGIGQISSEVPQNLSASRPQDRQFILSSKKLLLSDSGFYLCAWSRGSGQPQHFGDGTRLSIL.

The gene calls are TRBV18 and TRBJ1-2, with TRBD1 identical over 10 bases. The CDR3 is 15 residues long. Per the germline V gene, CDR1 is KGHSH and CDR2 is LQKENI. With V trimmed by 3 bases and J by 4 bases, 5 bases remained unmatched. The CDR3 region has the DNA TGTGCCAGCTCACCCGGGACAGGGGCCCTCTATGGCTACACCTTC. Its translation is CASSPGTGALYGYTF.

This clone was seen just once. The rearrangement uses TRBV19 and TRBJ1-6; D may be TRBD1 (5 bases). Germline V gives CDR1 LNHDA, CDR2 SQIVND (reference sequence). The CDR3 is 15 residues long. Trimming cost V 4 bases and J 6 bases, with 13 bases left between them. The CDR3 loop reads CASSRRDSFNSPLHF. For the CDR3, the DNA is TGTGCCAGTAGTAGACGTGACAGCTTTAATTCACCCCTCCACTTT.

V and J are TRBV28 and TRBJ2-5, with 9 bases aligning to TRBD2. The germline V gene has CDR1 MDHEN and CDR2 SYDVKM. The junction had 6 bases not matched to a gene; V was cut back by 5 bases and J by 2 bases. The CDR3 totals 15 residues. CDR3 loop: CASSDSGGLQETQYF. CDR3 coding DNA: TGTGCCAGCAGTGATAGCGGGGGCCTTCAAGAGACCCAGTACTTC.